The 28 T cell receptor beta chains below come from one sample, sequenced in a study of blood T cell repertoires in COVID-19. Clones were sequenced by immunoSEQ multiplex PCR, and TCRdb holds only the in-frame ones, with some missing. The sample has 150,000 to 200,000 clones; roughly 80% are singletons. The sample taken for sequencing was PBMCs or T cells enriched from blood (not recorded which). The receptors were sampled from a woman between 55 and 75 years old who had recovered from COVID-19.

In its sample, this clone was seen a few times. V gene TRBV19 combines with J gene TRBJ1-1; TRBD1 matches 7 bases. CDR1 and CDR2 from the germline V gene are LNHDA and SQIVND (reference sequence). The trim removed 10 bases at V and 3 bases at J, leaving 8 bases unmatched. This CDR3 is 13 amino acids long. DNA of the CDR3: TGTGCCACGTACCGGGACAGAGACACTGAAGCTTTCTTT. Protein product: CATYRDRDTEAFF.

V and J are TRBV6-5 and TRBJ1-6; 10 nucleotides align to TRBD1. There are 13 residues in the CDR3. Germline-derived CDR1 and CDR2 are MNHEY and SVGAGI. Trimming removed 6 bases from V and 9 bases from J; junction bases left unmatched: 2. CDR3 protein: CASSRTGGSPLHF. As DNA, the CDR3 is TGTGCCAGCAGCAGGACAGGGGGTTCACCCCTCCACTTT.

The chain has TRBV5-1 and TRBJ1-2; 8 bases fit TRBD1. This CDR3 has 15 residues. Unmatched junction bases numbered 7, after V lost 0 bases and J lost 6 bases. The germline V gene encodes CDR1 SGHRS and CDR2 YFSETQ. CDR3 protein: CASSLDGQGSDGYTF. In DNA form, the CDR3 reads TGCGCCAGCAGCTTGGACGGACAGGGATCCGATGGCTACACCTTC.

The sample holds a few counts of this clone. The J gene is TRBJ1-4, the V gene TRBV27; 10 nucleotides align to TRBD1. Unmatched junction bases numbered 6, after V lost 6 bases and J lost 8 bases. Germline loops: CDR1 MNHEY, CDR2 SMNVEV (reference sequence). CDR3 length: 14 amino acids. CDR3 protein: CASRRDRGLEKLFF. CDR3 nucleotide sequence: TGTGCCAGCAGGCGAGACAGGGGGCTGGAAAAACTGTTTTTT. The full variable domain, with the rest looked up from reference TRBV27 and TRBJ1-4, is EAQVTQNPRYLITVTGKKLTVTCSQNMNHEYMSWYRQDPGLGLRQIYYSMNVEVTDKGDVPEGYKVSRKEKRNFPLILESPSPNQTSLYFCASRRDRGLEKLFFGSGTQLSVL.

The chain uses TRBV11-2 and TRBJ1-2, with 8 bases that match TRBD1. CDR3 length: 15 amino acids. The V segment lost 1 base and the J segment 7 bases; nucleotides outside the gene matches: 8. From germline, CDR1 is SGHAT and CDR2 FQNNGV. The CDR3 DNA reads TGTGCCAGCAGCTTAGCCGGGCAGGGGGCGTCTGGCTACACCTTC. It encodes CASSLAGQGASGYTF.

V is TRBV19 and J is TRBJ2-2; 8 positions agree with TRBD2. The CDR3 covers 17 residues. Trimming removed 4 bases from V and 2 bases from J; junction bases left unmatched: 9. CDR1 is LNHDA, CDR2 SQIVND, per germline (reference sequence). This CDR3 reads CASSSRGAGGNTGELFF. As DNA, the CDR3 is TGTGCCAGTAGTAGCAGAGGGGCGGGGGGAAACACCGGGGAGCTGTTTTTT. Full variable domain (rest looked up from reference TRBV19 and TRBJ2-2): DGGITQSPKYLFRKEGQNVTLSCEQNLNHDAMYWYRQDPGQGLRLIYYSQIVNDFQKGDIAEGYSVSREKKESFPLTVTSAQKNPTAFYLCASSSRGAGGNTGELFFGEGSRLTVL.

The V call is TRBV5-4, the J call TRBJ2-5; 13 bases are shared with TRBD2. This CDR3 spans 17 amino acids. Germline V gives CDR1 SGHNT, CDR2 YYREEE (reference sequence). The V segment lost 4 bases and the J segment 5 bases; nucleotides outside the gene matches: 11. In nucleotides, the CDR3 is TGTGCCAGCAGCAAGGGACTAGCGGGGAGGCCGGGGGAGACCCAGTACTTC. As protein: CASSKGLAGRPGETQYF.

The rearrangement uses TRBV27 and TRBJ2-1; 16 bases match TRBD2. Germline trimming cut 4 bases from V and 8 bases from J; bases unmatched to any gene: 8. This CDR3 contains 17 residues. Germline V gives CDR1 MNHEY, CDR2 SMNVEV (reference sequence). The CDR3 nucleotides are TGTGCCAGCAGTTCACCGGGACTAGCGGGGGGGCGGCATGAGCAGTTCTTC. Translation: CASSSPGLAGGRHEQFF.

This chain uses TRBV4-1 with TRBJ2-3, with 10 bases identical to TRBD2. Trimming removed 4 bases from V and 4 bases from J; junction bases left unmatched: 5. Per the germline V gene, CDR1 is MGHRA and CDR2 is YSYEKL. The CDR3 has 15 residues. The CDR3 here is CASSLASGGADTQYF. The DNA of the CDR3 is TGCGCCAGCAGCCTTGCTAGCGGGGGAGCAGATACGCAGTATTTT.

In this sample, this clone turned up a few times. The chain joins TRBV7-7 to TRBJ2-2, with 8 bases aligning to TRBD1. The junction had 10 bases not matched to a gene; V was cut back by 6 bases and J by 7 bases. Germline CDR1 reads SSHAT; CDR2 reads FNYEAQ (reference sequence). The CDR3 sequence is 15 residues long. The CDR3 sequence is CASRATTGAGGELFF. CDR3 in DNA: TGTGCCAGCAGAGCCACGACAGGGGCGGGCGGGGAGCTGTTTTTT.

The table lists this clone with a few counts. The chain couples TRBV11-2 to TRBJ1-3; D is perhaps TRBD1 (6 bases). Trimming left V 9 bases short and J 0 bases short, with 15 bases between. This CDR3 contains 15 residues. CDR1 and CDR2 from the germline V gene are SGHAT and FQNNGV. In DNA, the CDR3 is TGTGCCAGTGCCAAACAGGGCGCCTCTGGAAACACCATATATTTT. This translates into CASAKQGASGNTIYF.

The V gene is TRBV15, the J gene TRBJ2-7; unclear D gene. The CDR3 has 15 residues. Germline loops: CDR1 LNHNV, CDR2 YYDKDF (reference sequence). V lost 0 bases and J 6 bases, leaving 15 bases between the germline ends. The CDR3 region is CATSRDQVSFPEQYF. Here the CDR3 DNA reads TGTGCCACCAGCAGAGATCAAGTTAGTTTTCCCGAGCAGTACTTC.

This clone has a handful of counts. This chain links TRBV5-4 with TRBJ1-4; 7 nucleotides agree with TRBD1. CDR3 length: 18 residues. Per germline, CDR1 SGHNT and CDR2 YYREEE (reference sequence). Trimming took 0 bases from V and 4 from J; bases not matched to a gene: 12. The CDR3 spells CASSLAPPGTEDNEKLFF. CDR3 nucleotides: TGTGCCAGCAGCTTGGCGCCCCCTGGGACAGAAGATAATGAAAAACTGTTTTTT.

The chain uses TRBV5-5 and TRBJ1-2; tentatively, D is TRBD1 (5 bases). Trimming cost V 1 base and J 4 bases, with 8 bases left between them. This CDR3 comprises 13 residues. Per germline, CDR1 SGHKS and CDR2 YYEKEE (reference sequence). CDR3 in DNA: TGTGCCAGCAGCTTGCGGGGGACCTATGGCTACACCTTC. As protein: CASSLRGTYGYTF.

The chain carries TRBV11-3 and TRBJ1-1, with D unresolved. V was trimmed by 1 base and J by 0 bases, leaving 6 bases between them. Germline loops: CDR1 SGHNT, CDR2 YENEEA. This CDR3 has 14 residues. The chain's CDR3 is CASSLGGMNTEAFF. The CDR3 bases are TGTGCCAGCAGCTTAGGCGGGATGAACACTGAAGCTTTCTTT.

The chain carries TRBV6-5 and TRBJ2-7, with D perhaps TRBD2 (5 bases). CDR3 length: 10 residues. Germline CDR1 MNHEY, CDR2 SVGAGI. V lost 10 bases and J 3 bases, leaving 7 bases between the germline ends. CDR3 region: CATGDYEQYF. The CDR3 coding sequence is TGTGCCACCGGGGACTACGAGCAGTACTTC.

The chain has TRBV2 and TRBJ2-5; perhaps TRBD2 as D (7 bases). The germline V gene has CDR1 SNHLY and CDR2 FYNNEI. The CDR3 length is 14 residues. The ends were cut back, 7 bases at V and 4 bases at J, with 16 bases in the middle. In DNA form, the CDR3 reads TGTGCCAGCACGAGGGGGGCGGGGGCAGAGACCCAGTACTTC. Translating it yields CASTRGAGAETQYF.

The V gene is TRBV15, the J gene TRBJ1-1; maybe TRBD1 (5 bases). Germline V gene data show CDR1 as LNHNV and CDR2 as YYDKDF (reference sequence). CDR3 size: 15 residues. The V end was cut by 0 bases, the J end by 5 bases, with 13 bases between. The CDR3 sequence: CATSRDSQGGTEAFF. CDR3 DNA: TGTGCCACCAGCAGAGATAGTCAGGGTGGGACTGAAGCTTTCTTT.

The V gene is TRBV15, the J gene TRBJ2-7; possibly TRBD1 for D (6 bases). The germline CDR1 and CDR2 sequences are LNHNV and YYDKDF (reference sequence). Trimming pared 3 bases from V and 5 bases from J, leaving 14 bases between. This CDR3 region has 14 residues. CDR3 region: CATSSAGALHEQYF. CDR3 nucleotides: TGTGCCACCAGCAGTGCAGGGGCTCTCCACGAGCAGTACTTC.

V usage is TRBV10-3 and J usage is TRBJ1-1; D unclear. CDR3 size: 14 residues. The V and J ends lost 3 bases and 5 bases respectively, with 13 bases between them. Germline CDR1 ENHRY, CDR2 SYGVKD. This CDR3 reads CAISERDTRTEAFF. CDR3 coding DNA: TGTGCCATCAGTGAAAGAGACACGCGAACTGAAGCTTTCTTT.

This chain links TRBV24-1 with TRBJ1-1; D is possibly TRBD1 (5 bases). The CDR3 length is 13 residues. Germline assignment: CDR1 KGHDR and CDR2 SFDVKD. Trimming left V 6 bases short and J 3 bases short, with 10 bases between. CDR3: CATSSGGDTEAFF. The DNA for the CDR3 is TGTGCCACCAGTTCGGGAGGGGACACTGAAGCTTTCTTT.

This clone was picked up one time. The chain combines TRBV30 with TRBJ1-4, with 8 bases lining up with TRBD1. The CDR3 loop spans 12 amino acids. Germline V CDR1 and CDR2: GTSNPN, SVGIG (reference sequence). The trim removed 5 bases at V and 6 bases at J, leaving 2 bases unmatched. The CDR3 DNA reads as TGTGCCTGGGGACAGGGAGATGAAAAACTGTTTTTT. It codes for CAWGQGDEKLFF.

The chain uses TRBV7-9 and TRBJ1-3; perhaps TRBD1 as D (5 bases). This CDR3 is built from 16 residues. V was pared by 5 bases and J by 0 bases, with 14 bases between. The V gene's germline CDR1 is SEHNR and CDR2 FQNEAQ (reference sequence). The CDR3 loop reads CASSPRQPRSGNTIYF. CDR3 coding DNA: TGTGCCAGCAGCCCTAGACAGCCCCGCTCTGGAAACACCATATATTTT.

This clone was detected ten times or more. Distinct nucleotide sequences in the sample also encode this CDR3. CDR3 bases: TGTGCCAGCAGCCGGACAGGGACTGGAAACACCATATATTTT. Protein product: CASSRTGTGNTIYF. V and J are TRBV14 and TRBJ1-3; 8 bases fit TRBD1. Germline V gene data show CDR1 as SGHDN and CDR2 as FVKESK. V trimming: 4 bases; J trimming: 2 bases; junction bases outside the gene matches: 1. The CDR3 covers 14 residues.

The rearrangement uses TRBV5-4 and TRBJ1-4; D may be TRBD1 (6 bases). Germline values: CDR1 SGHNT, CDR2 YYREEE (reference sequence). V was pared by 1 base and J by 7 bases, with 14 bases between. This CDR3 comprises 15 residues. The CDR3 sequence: CASSLSSQGGEKLFF. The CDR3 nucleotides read TGTGCCAGCAGCTTGAGCTCACAGGGTGGTGAAAAACTGTTTTTT.

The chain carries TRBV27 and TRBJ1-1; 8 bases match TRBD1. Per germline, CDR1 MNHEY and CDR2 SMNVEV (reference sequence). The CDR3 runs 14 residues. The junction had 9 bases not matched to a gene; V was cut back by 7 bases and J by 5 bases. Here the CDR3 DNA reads TGTGCCAGCAATAGGGACAGGCTAGGTACTGAAGCTTTCTTT. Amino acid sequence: CASNRDRLGTEAFF.

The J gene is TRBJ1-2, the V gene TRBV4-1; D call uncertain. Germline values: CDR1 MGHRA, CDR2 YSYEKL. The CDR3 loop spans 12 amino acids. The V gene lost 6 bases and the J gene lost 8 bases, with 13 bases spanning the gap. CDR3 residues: CASRPGDGGYTF. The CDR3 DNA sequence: TGCGCCAGCAGACCGGGAGACGGCGGCTACACCTTC.

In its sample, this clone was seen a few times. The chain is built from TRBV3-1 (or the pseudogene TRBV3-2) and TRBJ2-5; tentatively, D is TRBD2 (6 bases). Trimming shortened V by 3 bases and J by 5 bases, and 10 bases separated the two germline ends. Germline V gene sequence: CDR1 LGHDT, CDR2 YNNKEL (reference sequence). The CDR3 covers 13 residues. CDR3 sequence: CASSQWGDETQYF. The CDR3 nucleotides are TGTGCCAGCAGCCAGTGGGGGGATGAGACCCAGTACTTC.